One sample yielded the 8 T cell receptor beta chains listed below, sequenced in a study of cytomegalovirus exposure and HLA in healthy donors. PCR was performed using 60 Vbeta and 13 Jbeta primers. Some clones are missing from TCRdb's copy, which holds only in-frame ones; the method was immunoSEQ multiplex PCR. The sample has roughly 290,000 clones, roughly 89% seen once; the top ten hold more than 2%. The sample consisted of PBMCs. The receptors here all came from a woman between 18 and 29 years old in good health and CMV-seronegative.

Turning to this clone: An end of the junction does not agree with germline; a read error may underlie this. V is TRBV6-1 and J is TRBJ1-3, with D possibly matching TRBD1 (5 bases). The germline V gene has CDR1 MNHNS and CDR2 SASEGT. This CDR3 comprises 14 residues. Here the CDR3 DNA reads TGTGCCAGCAGTGAAGCGCAGGGTCCAGATCGGGCTTTTTTC. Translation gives CASSEAQGPDRAFF.

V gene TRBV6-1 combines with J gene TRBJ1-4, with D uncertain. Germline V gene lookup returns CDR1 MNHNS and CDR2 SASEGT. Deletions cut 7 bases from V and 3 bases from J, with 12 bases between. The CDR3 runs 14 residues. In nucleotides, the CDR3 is TGTGCCAGCAAATACCTAGTCCCTAATGAAAAACTGTTTTTT. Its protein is CASKYLVPNEKLFF.

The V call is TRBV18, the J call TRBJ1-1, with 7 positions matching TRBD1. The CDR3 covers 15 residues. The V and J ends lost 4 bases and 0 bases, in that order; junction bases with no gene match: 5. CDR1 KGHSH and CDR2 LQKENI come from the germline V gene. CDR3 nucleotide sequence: TGTGCCAGCTCACAAACGGGACAGCTGAACACTGAAGCTTTCTTT. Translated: CASSQTGQLNTEAFF.

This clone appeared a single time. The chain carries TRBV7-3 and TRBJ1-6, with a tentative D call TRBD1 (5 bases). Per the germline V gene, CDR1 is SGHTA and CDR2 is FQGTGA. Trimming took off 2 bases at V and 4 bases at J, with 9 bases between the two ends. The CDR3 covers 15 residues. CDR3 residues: CASSLDRGYNSPLHF. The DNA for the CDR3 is TGTGCCAGCAGCTTAGACCGGGGGTATAATTCACCCCTCCACTTT.

CDR3 in DNA: TGCGCCAGCAGCTTGGGTGGGGCACTGAACACTGAAGCTTTCTTT. This codes for CASSLGGALNTEAFF. V gene TRBV5-1 combines with J gene TRBJ1-1, with D possibly TRBD1 on 5 matching bases. Looked up from germline, CDR1 is SGHRS and CDR2 is YFSETQ. The CDR3 runs to 15 residues. The ends were cut back, 0 bases at V and 0 bases at J, with 9 bases in the middle.

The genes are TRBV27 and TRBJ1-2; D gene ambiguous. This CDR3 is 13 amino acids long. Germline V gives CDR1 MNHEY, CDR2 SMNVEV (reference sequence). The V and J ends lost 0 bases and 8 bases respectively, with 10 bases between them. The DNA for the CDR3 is TGTGCCAGCAGTTTATCGCCCTTGAGGGGCTACACCTTC. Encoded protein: CASSLSPLRGYTF.

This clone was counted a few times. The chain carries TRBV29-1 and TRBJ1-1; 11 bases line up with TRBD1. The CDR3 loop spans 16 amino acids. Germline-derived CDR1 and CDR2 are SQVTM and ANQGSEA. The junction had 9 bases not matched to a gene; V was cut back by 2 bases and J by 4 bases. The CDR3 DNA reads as TGCAGCGTTGAACGCGCCGGACAGGGGGCGGGCACTGAAGCTTTCTTT. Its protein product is CSVERAGQGAGTEAFF.

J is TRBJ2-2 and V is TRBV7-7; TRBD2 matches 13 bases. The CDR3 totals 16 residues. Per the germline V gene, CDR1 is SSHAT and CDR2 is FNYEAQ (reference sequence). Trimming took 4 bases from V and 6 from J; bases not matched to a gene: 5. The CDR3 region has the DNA TGTGCCAGCAGCTCCCGGACTAGCGGGGGATCCGGGGAGCTGTTTTTT. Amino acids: CASSSRTSGGSGELFF.